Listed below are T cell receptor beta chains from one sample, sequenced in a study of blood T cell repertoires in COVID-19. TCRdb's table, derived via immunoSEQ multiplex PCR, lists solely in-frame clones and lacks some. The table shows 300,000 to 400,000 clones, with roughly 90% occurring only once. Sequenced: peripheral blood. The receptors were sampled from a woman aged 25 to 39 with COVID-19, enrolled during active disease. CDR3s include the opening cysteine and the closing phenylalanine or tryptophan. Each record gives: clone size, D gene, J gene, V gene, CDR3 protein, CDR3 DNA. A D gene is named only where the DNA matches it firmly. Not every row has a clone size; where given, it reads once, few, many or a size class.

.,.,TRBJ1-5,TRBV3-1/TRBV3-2,CASSQSGNQPQHF,TGTGCCAGCAGCCAATCAGGGAATCAGCCCCAGCATTTT
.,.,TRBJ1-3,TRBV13,CASSLRGNSGNTIYF,TGTGCCAGCAGCTTACGGGGGAACTCTGGAAACACCATATATTTT
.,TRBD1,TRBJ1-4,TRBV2,CAGTGGAAGVGKLFF,TGTGCCGGGACAGGGGGCGCGGCAGGGGTGGGGAAACTGTTTTTT
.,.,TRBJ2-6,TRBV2,CATGGSGANVLTF,TGTGCCACTGGCGGATCTGGGGCCAACGTCCTGACTTTC
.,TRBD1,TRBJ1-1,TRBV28,CASSLGAGGASWAFF,TGTGCCAGCAGTTTAGGAGCAGGGGGCGCTTCCTGGGCTTTCTTT
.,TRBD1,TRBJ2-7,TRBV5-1,CASSLRTGESEQYF,TGCGCCAGCAGCCTAAGGACAGGGGAGTCCGAGCAGTACTTC
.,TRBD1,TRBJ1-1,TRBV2,CASSWDSVNTEAFF,TGTGCCAGCTCCTGGGACAGCGTGAACACTGAAGCTTTCTTT
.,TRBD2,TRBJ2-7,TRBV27,CASSWTSGRAYEQYF,TGTGCCAGCAGTTGGACTAGCGGGAGGGCCTACGAGCAGTACTTC
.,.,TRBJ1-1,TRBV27,CASRTSTGTVNTEAFF,TGTGCCAGCAGAACATCCACCGGGACTGTGAACACTGAAGCTTTCTTT
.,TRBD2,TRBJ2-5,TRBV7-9,CASSLGTSGSGETQYF,TGTGCCAGCAGCCTAGGGACTAGCGGGAGCGGAGAGACCCAGTACTTC
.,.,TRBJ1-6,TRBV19,CASSIDDRYSPLHF,TGTGCCAGTAGTATAGACGACAGGTATTCACCCCTCCACTTT
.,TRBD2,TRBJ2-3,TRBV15,CATSRDRVTGGDTQYF,TGTGCCACCAGCAGAGATAGGGTAACGGGAGGAGATACGCAGTATTTT
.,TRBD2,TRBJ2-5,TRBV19,CASSLPGLAGAVETQYF,TGTGCCAGTAGTCTTCCGGGACTAGCGGGAGCGGTGGAGACCCAGTACTTC
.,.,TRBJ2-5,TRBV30,CAWSGGETQYF,TGTGCCTGGAGTGGAGGGGAGACCCAGTACTTC
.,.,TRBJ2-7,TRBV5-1,CASSPMGHLGEQYF,TGCGCCAGCAGCCCCATGGGACACCTAGGCGAGCAGTACTTC
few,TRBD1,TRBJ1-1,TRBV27,CASSFPGGEAFF,TGTGCCAGCAGTTTCCCAGGGGGGGAAGCTTTCTTT
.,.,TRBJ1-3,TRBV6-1,CASSAPGDSAGNTIYF,TGTGCCAGCAGTGCGCCAGGGGATAGTGCTGGAAACACCATATATTTT
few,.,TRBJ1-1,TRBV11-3,CASSLRSNTEAFF,TGTGCCAGCAGCTTACGGAGTAACACTGAAGCTTTCTTT
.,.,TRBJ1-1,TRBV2,CASSGHPEAFF,TGTGCCAGCAGTGGACACCCGGAAGCTTTCTTT
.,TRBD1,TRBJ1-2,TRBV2,CAGQGWNYGYTF,TGTGCCGGACAGGGGTGGAACTATGGCTACACCTTC
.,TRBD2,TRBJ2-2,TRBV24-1,CATSDPLDGLAGAHTGELFF,TGTGCCACCAGTGACCCCCTTGATGGACTAGCGGGAGCACACACCGGGGAGCTGTTTTTT
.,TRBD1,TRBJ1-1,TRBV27,CASSRDRTAPEAFF,TGTGCCAGCAGTAGGGACAGGACCGCACCTGAAGCTTTCTTT
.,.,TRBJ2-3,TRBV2,CASSEVGAQGSDTQYF,TGTGCCAGCAGTGAGGTGGGCGCGCAGGGATCAGATACGCAGTATTTT
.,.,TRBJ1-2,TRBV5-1,CASSLEGNYGYTF,TGCGCCAGCAGCTTGGAGGGGAACTATGGCTACACCTTC
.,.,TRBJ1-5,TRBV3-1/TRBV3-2,CASSPSLSSDQPQHF,TGTGCCAGCAGCCCATCGTTGTCCTCGGATCAGCCCCAGCATTTT
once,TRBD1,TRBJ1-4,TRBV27,CASTAAWGQNEKLFF,TGTGCCAGCACAGCCGCTTGGGGACAGAATGAAAAACTGTTTTTT
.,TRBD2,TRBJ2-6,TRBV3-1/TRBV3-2,CASSQGGRGVAGANVLTF,TGTGCCAGCAGCCAAGGGGGACGGGGGGTAGCTGGGGCCAACGTCCTGACTTTC
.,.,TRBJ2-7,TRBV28,CASSLLLTLTGNSYEQYF,TGTGCCAGCAGTTTATTGCTTACACTAACAGGGAATTCTTACGAGCAGTACTTC
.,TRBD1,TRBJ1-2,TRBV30,CAATGDYGYTF,TGTGCAGCAACAGGGGACTATGGCTACACCTTC
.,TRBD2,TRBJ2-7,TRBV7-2,CASSLVASGFYEQYF,TGTGCCAGCAGCTTAGTCGCTAGCGGGTTCTACGAGCAGTACTTC
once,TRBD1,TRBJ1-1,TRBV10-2,CASSDLDRGVTEAFF,TGCGCCAGCAGTGATTTGGACAGGGGGGTCACTGAAGCTTTCTTT
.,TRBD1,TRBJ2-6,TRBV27,CASSLRDRGASSGANVLTF,TGTGCCAGCAGTTTAAGGGACAGGGGCGCTAGCTCTGGGGCCAACGTCCTGACTTTC
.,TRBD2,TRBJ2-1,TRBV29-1,CSVADGLAAGAYNEQFF,TGCAGCGTTGCAGATGGACTAGCAGCTGGGGCCTACAATGAGCAGTTCTTC
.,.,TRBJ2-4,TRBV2,CASTKSLAKNIQYF,TGTGCCAGTACTAAGTCCCTAGCCAAAAACATTCAGTACTTC
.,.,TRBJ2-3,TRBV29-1,CSVEVTIATDTQYF,TGCAGCGTTGAGGTCACAATAGCCACAGATACGCAGTATTTT
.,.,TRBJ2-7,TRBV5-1,CASSLGAGSYEQYF,TGCGCCAGCAGCTTGGGCGCGGGAAGCTACGAGCAGTACTTC
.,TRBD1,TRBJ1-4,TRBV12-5,CASARSTGFNEKLFF,TGTGCTAGTGCAAGATCGACAGGGTTTAATGAAAAACTGTTTTTT
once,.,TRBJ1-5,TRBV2,CASRDRQDNQPQHF,TGTGCCAGCAGAGATAGACAGGACAATCAGCCCCAGCATTTT
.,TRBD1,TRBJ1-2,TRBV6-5,CASRGTGSGYTF,TGTGCCAGCAGAGGGACAGGGTCCGGCTACACCTTC
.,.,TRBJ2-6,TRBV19,CASTPKASGANVLTF,TGTGCCAGTACCCCCAAAGCCTCCGGGGCCAACGTCCTGACTTTC
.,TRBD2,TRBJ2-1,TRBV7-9,CASSFTLAGSNEQFF,TGTGCCAGCAGCTTTACTCTAGCGGGAAGCAATGAGCAGTTCTTC
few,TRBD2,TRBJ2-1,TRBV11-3,CASSSTSGGYNEQFF,TGTGCCAGCAGCTCGACTAGCGGCGGATACAATGAGCAGTTCTTC
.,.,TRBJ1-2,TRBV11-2,CASSLVGQNYYGYTF,TGTGCCAGCAGCTTAGTAGGACAGAATTACTATGGCTACACCTTC
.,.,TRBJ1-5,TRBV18,CASSSSGGLNQPQHF,TGTGCCAGCTCATCGTCGGGGGGGCTCAATCAGCCCCAGCATTTT
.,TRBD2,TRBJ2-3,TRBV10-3,CAIASGRFLTDTQYF,TGTGCCATCGCTAGCGGGAGGTTCCTCACAGATACGCAGTATTTT
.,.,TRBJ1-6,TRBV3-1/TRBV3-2,CASSQERRSPLHF,TGTGCCAGCAGCCAAGAGCGGAGATCACCCCTCCACTTT
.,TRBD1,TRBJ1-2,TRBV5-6,CASSPTGSPYGYTF,TGTGCCAGCAGCCCGACAGGGTCCCCTTATGGCTACACCTTC
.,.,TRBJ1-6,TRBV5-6,CASSFGQIYNSPLHF,TGTGCCAGCAGCTTTGGACAGATATATAATTCACCCCTCCACTTT
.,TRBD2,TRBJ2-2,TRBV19,CASSLLAGAVTGELFF,TGTGCCAGTAGCTTGCTAGCGGGAGCAGTCACCGGGGAGCTGTTTTTT
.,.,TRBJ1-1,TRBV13,CASSLRDRNTEAFF,TGTGCCAGCAGCTTACGAGACAGGAACACTGAAGCTTTCTTT
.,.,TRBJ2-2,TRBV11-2,CASSLDETNTGELFF,TGTGCCAGCAGCTTAGATGAGACGAACACCGGGGAGCTGTTTTTT
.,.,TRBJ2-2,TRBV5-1,CASSYGQNTGELFF,TGCGCCAGCAGCTACGGACAGAACACCGGGGAGCTGTTTTTT
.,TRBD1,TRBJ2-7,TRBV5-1,CASSWTGGGEQYF,TGCGCCAGCAGCTGGACAGGGGGCGGCGAGCAGTACTTC
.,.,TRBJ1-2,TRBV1,CTSSQYRVPANYGYTF,TGCACCAGCAGCCAATACCGGGTCCCAGCTAACTATGGCTACACCTTC
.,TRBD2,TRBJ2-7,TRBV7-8,CASSADRGGTSGSTYEQYF,TGTGCCAGCAGCGCGGACAGGGGGGGGACTAGCGGGAGCACCTACGAGCAGTACTTC
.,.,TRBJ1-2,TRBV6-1,CASSEGGGGGYTF,TGTGCCAGCAGTGAAGGTGGAGGAGGGGGCTACACCTTC